The 17 T cell receptor beta chains reported below all come from one sample, sequenced in a study of blood T cells in healthy people across ages. A J-beta primer mix and a sample-barcoded 5' primer were used in a second PCR of roughly 6 to 11 cycles. TCRdb independently ran MiXCR on the 5' RACE reads; one entry per CDR3 protein. In the table there are about 640,000 distinct CDR3 sequences, about 30% of which are singletons. The sample was blood. The receptor source for this set is a woman over 75 in good health.

This clonotype was seen at least ten times. The chain employs TRBV7-2 and TRBJ2-1; the D gene is possibly TRBD1 (8 bases). V lost 1 base to trimming and J lost 14 bases, with 15 bases between them. This CDR3 is built from 13 residues. CDR1 and CDR2 from the germline V gene are SGHTA and FQGNSA. CDR3 loop: CASSLGGGQAKFF. The CDR3 DNA reads as TGTGCCAGCAGCTTAGGCGGGGGACAGGCGAAGTTCTTC.

This clonotype has just a few counts. The chain is built from TRBV20-1 and TRBJ2-5; D may be TRBD2 (6 bases). The CDR3 runs to 15 residues. Trimming took off 0 bases at V and 5 bases at J, with 16 bases between the two ends. Germline V gene data show CDR1 as DFQATT and CDR2 as SNEGSKA (reference sequence). DNA for the CDR3: TGCAGTGCTAGAGATAGCGGAGGAACGGGGGAGACCCAGTACTTC. Protein: CSARDSGGTGETQYF.

CDR3: CATSDPGWKETQYF. The CDR3 region has the DNA TGTGCCACCAGTGACCCAGGATGGAAAGAGACCCAGTACTTC. The rearrangement links TRBV24-1 to TRBJ2-7, with D unclear. The J call is in doubt because the DNA end fits TRBJ2-5 better. This CDR3 contains 14 residues. From germline, CDR1 is KGHDR and CDR2 SFDVKD.

The chain uses TRBV7-3 and TRBJ2-3, with D possibly being TRBD2 (5 bases). V dropped 4 bases and J dropped 2 bases, with 13 bases sitting between them. The CDR3 totals 15 residues. Germline V CDR1 and CDR2: SGHTA, FQGTGA. The CDR3 sequence: CASSWGSEFTDTQYF. The CDR3 DNA sequence: TGTGCCAGCAGCTGGGGTAGCGAGTTCACAGATACGCAGTATTTT.

This clonotype was counted at least ten times. This chain links TRBV7-3 with TRBJ1-2; a possible D gene is TRBD1 (6 bases). Trimming shortened V by 2 bases and J by 0 bases, and 13 bases separated the two germline ends. The CDR3 covers 16 residues. The V gene's germline CDR1 is SGHTA and CDR2 FQGTGA. The CDR3 region is CASSLGGSRSNYGYTF. DNA for the CDR3: TGTGCCAGCAGCTTAGGGGGCAGTCGATCTAACTATGGCTACACCTTC.

This clonotype came up many times. The rearrangement joins TRBV20-1 to TRBJ1-2, with D unclear. Trimming removed 6 bases from V and 3 bases from J, with 8 bases in between. The CDR3 runs 11 residues. Germline values: CDR1 DFQATT, CDR2 SNEGSKA (reference sequence). CDR3 sequence: CSATTDYGYTF. CDR3 nucleotide sequence: TGCAGTGCCACGACGGACTATGGCTACACCTTC.

This clonotype has ten or more counts. V and J are TRBV7-9 and TRBJ1-2; no clear D. The V end was cut by 1 base, the J end by 0 bases, with 9 bases between. The CDR3 runs 15 residues. Germline V lookup: CDR1 SEHNR, CDR2 FQNEAQ (reference sequence). CDR3: CASSLGSGSNYGYTF. The CDR3 bases are TGTGCCAGCAGCTTAGGCAGTGGATCTAACTATGGCTACACCTTC.

In its sample, this clonotype was seen a few times. The chain's CDR3 is CASSHWEPGDNADTQYF. In DNA form, the CDR3 reads TGTGCCAGCAGCCATTGGGAACCGGGAGACAATGCAGATACGCAGTATTTT. This chain links TRBV3-1 with TRBJ2-3; maybe TRBD2 (6 bases). The germline V and J ends were trimmed by 3 bases and 4 bases, with 20 bases remaining between them. Germline V CDR1 and CDR2: LGHDT, YNNKEL (reference sequence). The length of the CDR3 is 17 residues.

The J gene is TRBJ1-5, the V gene TRBV6-1; D unclear. The CDR3 consists of 15 residues. Trimming left V 2 bases short and J 6 bases short, with 14 bases between. Germline loops: CDR1 MNHNS, CDR2 SASEGT. The CDR3 sequence is CASSEWLRESQPQHF. CDR3 nucleotides: TGTGCCAGCAGTGAATGGTTGAGGGAAAGTCAGCCCCAGCATTTT.

This chain connects TRBV20-1 to TRBJ2-1; D perhaps matches TRBD2 (5 bases). Germline V gives CDR1 DFQATT, CDR2 SNEGSKA (reference sequence). The CDR3 loop spans 15 amino acids. V lost 6 bases to trimming and J lost 0 bases, with 15 bases between them. DNA for the CDR3: TGCAGTGCCCGAGGAGGTCCGAGCTCCTACAATGAGCAGTTCTTC. Amino acid sequence: CSARGGPSSYNEQFF.

This clonotype was picked up many times. V usage is TRBV5-6 and J usage is TRBJ2-4; possibly TRBD1 or TRBD2 for D (6 bases each). The CDR3 has 17 amino acids. Germline assignment: CDR1 SGHDT and CDR2 YYEEEE. Trimming removed 1 base from V and 0 bases from J, with 14 bases in between. The CDR3: CASSLTAGTIAKNIQYF. CDR3 nucleotides: TGTGCCAGCAGCTTGACGGCGGGGACAATAGCCAAAAACATTCAGTACTTC. Filled out from reference TRBV5-6 and TRBJ2-4, the complete variable domain reads DAGVTQSPTHLIKTRGQQVTLRCSPKSGHDTVSWYQQALGQGPQFIFQYYEEEERQRGNFPDRFSGHQFPNYSSELNVNALLLGDSALYLCASSLTAGTIAKNIQYFGAGTRLSVL.

The rearrangement uses TRBV20-1 and TRBJ1-1, with D unclear. CDR3 size: 15 residues. In germline, CDR1 is DFQATT, CDR2 SNEGSKA (reference sequence). V was pared by 1 base and J by 0 bases, with 12 bases between. DNA for the CDR3: TGCAGTGCTAGAGTAAGCGACTTCATGAACACTGAAGCTTTCTTT. Its translation: CSARVSDFMNTEAFF.

On this clonotype itself: A read error is possible here, since a much larger clone lies one base away. The chain couples TRBV20-1 to TRBJ1-6, with D hard to call. CDR3 length equals 12 residues. Germline V lookup: CDR1 DFQATT, CDR2 SNEGSKA (reference sequence). CDR3 nucleotides: TGCAGGGCTAGAGATCCGGATTCACCCCTCCACTTT. Translation gives CRARDPDSPLHF.

V gene TRBV7-3 combines with J gene TRBJ2-3; possible D gene TRBD2, 5 bases. Per the germline V gene, CDR1 is SGHTA and CDR2 is FQGTGA. The V gene lost 6 bases and the J gene lost 3 bases, with 16 bases spanning the gap. The CDR3 loop spans 15 amino acids. This CDR3 reads CASSALSRGTDTQYF. CDR3 bases: TGTGCCAGCAGTGCTCTATCCCGCGGGACAGATACGCAGTATTTT.

This clonotype was seen repeatedly, ten times or more. The rearrangement links TRBV12-3 or TRBV12-4 to TRBJ1-2; 10 bases map to TRBD1. The trim removed 5 bases at V and 0 bases at J, leaving 12 bases unmatched. The CDR3 length is 18 residues. The CDR3 reads CASSQGDGTGAANYGYTF. The CDR3 DNA sequence: TGTGCCAGCAGTCAGGGGGACGGGACAGGGGCTGCTAACTATGGCTACACCTTC.

This clonotype was observed many times. The chain joins TRBV20-1 to TRBJ2-1; D is unresolved. The V and J ends lost 0 bases and 6 bases respectively, with 6 bases between them. The CDR3 spans 12 residues. Germline CDR1 is DFQATT and CDR2 is SNEGSKA (reference sequence). The CDR3 spells CSAREGSNEQFF. For the CDR3, the DNA is TGCAGTGCTAGAGAGGGTAGCAATGAGCAGTTCTTC.

Many counts were recorded for this clonotype. The J gene is TRBJ2-7, the V gene TRBV3-1; 7 bases agree with TRBD1. The trim removed 1 base at V and 2 bases at J, leaving 5 bases unmatched. This CDR3 contains 15 residues. Germline CDR1 LGHDT, CDR2 YNNKEL (reference sequence). The CDR3 bases are TGTGCCAGCAGCCAAGTTCACAGGGGCCCCTACGAGCAGTACTTC. This gives the protein CASSQVHRGPYEQYF.